These T cell receptor beta chains were read from a single sample in a study of blood T cells in healthy people across ages. TCRdb reprocessed the 5' RACE reads with MiXCR, giving one entry per CDR3 protein. The table has approximately 670,000 distinct CDR3 sequences, around two fifths seen once. Sequencing was carried out using blood. The receptors come from a man older than 75 in good health. The CDR3 runs from the conserved cysteine through the conserved F or W. Each record gives: J gene, V gene, D gene, clone size, CDR3 DNA, CDR3 protein. D genes are given only for firm matches. Not every row has a clone size; where given, it reads once, few, many or a size class.

>TRBJ2-3|TRBV4-3|NA|NA
TGCGCCAGCAGCACCCGGGGCGGCTCAGATACGCAGTATTTT
CASSTRGGSDTQYF
>TRBJ2-1|TRBV4-3|NA|few
TGCGCCAGCAGCACCCAGTCCTTTAAGACGGGTGAGCAGTTCTTC
CASSTQSFKTGEQFF
>TRBJ1-2|TRBV19|NA|few
TGTGCCAGTAGTGCGAGTTTCGGCAGCTCAAACTATGGCTACACCTTC
CASSASFGSSNYGYTF
>TRBJ1-6|TRBV4-3|NA|NA
TGCGCCAGCAGCCAAGAAGGGGATCAGGTCTTACCCCTCCACTTT
CASSQEGDQVLPLHF
>TRBJ2-3|TRBV4-3|TRBD1|NA
TGCGCCAGCAGCCGAGGAGGACAGGGCACAGATACGCAGTATTTT
CASSRGGQGTDTQYF
>TRBJ1-4|TRBV5-5|TRBD1|NA
TGTGCCAGCAGCCCCCGACAGGGTGTTAATGAAAAACTGTTTTTT
CASSPRQGVNEKLFF
>TRBJ2-1|TRBV20-1|NA|many
TGCAGTGCTACCGGGCCTACTGAGCAGTTCTTC
CSATGPTEQFF
>TRBJ2-7|TRBV4-1|TRBD1|few
TGCGCCAGCAGCCAAGTCCCCAGGGGGCGCTCCTACGAGCAGTACTTC
CASSQVPRGRSYEQYF
>TRBJ2-1|TRBV28|NA|few
TGTGCCAGCAGTACAGGGATACGGGAGCAGTTCTTC
CASSTGIREQFF
>TRBJ2-3|TRBV6-2/TRBV6-3|NA|NA
TGTGCCAGCAGTAACGCATCCACAGATACGCAGTATTTT
CASSNASTDTQYF
>TRBJ2-3|TRBV7-2|TRBD1|few
TGTGCCAGCAGCCCCAACCTCCAGGGGGCGTCAGATACGCAGTATTTT
CASSPNLQGASDTQYF
>TRBJ2-2|TRBV7-2|NA|NA
TGTGCCAGCAGCACCTCGGGACAGAACACCGGGGAGCTGTTTTTT
CASSTSGQNTGELFF
>TRBJ1-5|TRBV12-3/TRBV12-4|TRBD1|NA
TGTGCCAGCAGCCGGGACAGGGACAATCAGCCCCAGCATTTT
CASSRDRDNQPQHF
>TRBJ2-5|TRBV11-2|TRBD2|few
TGTGCCAGCAGCTTAATCGCGGGGGTACAAGAGACCCAGTACTTC
CASSLIAGVQETQYF
>TRBJ1-5|TRBV6-5|NA|NA
TGTGCCAGCAGAAGACTCCCGTATAGCAATCAGCCCCAGCATTTT
CASRRLPYSNQPQHF
>TRBJ2-1|TRBV5-6|NA|few
TGTGCCAGCAGCTTGGTGGCTTGGCAGTCCGACAATGAGCAGTTCTTC
CASSLVAWQSDNEQFF
>TRBJ2-5|TRBV7-9|NA|once
TGTGCCAGCAGCTTTAGGCAAAGCCAAGCGACCCAGTACTTC
CASSFRQSQATQYF
>TRBJ2-3|TRBV3-1|TRBD2|NA
TGTGCCAGCAGCCAAGATGGCGAGCGACTAGCGGGAGCAGATACGCAGTATTTT
CASSQDGERLAGADTQYF
>TRBJ2-4|TRBV25-1|TRBD1|NA
TGTGCCAGCAGTGCCTCCGACAGGGTGGGAAACATTCAGTACTTC
CASSASDRVGNIQYF
>TRBJ2-3|TRBV14|TRBD2|few
TGTGCCAGCAGCCAAGATCTGAGCGGGGGGACAAAGTATTTT
CASSQDLSGGTKYF
>TRBJ2-5|TRBV7-8|NA|NA
TGTGCCAGCAGCTTATCCCTTGGGAAAACAGATCAAGAGCAGTACTTC
CASSLSLGKTDQEQYF
>TRBJ1-5|TRBV5-1|NA|NA
TGCGCCAGCAGCACCACCCCAGGGGATCAGCCCCAGCATTTT
CASSTTPGDQPQHF
>TRBJ2-5|TRBV7-2|TRBD2|NA
TGTGCCAGCAGGACGACTAGCGGGAGACAAGAGACCCAGTACTTC
CASRTTSGRQETQYF
>TRBJ2-2|TRBV7-2|NA|few
TGTGCCAGCAGCCAGGGACGGACGAACACCGGGGAGCTGTTTTTT
CASSQGRTNTGELFF
>TRBJ2-6|TRBV3-1|TRBD1|NA
TGTGCCAGCAGCCCGAGTACTCAGGGGGCTTCGGGGGCCAACGTCCTGACTTTC
CASSPSTQGASGANVLTF
>TRBJ2-3|TRBV29-1|NA|NA
TGCAGCGTTCATAGTAGCACAGATACGCAGTATTTT
CSVHSSTDTQYF
>TRBJ2-7|TRBV11-2|NA|few
TGTGCCAGGGTTCCTGGGGAGCAGTACTTC
CARVPGEQYF
>TRBJ2-7|TRBV13|NA|NA
TGTGCCAGCAGCACCCGGACGGAAGCCTACGAGCAGTACTTC
CASSTRTEAYEQYF
>TRBJ2-7|TRBV6-5|NA|NA
TGTGCTAGCAGTTACTCGAAGCCGCCTTACGAGCAGTACTTC
CASSYSKPPYEQYF